These 30 T cell receptor beta chains came from one sample sequenced in a study of blood T cell repertoires in COVID-19. The method was immunoSEQ multiplex PCR; TCRdb's version includes in-frame clones alone and lacks a portion of them. The sample carries 99,000 or so clones, roughly nine tenths recorded once. The sample comprised peripheral blood. The receptor source for this set is a human donor in a cohort sampled during active COVID-19.

The chain combines TRBV4-1 with TRBJ1-1; weak D call: TRBD1 (6 bases). Germline CDR1 is MGHRA and CDR2 is YSYEKL. V was clipped by 2 bases and J by 1 base, with 11 bases between them. This CDR3 comprises 15 residues. CDR3 in amino acids: CASSQTDRRNTEAFF. CDR3 bases: TGCGCCAGCAGCCAAACGGACAGACGGAACACTGAAGCTTTCTTT.

The V gene is TRBV19, the J gene TRBJ2-2, with 11 bases aligning to TRBD2. The CDR3 consists of 15 residues. Germline values: CDR1 LNHDA, CDR2 SQIVND (reference sequence). J was trimmed by 5 bases and V by 4 bases; bases with no gene match: 3. The CDR3 loop reads CASSKTSGRTGELFF. Written as DNA, the CDR3 is TGTGCCAGTAGTAAAACTAGCGGGAGAACCGGGGAGCTGTTTTTT.

The chain has TRBV5-1 and TRBJ2-3; 7 nucleotides line up with TRBD2. CDR1 SGHRS and CDR2 YFSETQ come from the germline V gene. J was trimmed by 2 bases and V by 4 bases; bases with no gene match: 4. The CDR3 sequence is 14 residues long. The CDR3 DNA reads TGCGCCAGCAGCCGAGGACTAGTCACAGATACGCAGTATTTT. Translation: CASSRGLVTDTQYF.

This chain links TRBV11-3 with TRBJ2-2, with 7 bases fitting TRBD2. Germline trimming cut 5 bases from V and 6 bases from J; bases unmatched to any gene: 6. Germline V CDR1 and CDR2: SGHNT, YENEEA. The CDR3 runs to 14 residues. CDR3 in DNA: TGTGCCAGCAGCCCCGGACTAGTAGCCGGGGAGCTGTTTTTT. It translates to CASSPGLVAGELFF.

Concerning this clone itself: At the DNA level, this CDR3 is encoded by other sequences in the same sample as well. This chain connects TRBV6-5 to TRBJ2-1, with TRBD1 as a possible D gene (5 bases). The ends were cut back, 0 bases at V and 4 bases at J, with 7 bases in the middle. The V gene's germline CDR1 is MNHEY and CDR2 SVGAGI. This CDR3 has 14 amino acids. CDR3 nucleotide sequence: TGTGCCAGCAGTTACTCAGGGGTTTACAATGAGCAGTTCTTC. Its translation is CASSYSGVYNEQFF.

The chain combines TRBV7-8 with TRBJ1-1, with a weak D call TRBD1 (6 bases). V was clipped by 1 base and J by 11 bases, with 14 bases between them. Germline V CDR1 and CDR2: SGHVS, FQNEAQ. This CDR3 comprises 13 residues. CDR3 region: CASSLELIQGAFF. DNA for the CDR3: TGTGCCAGCAGCTTAGAGTTGATACAGGGCGCTTTCTTT.

This sequence joins TRBV18 and TRBJ1-6; the match to TRBD1 covers 7 bases. The V gene's germline CDR1 is KGHSH and CDR2 LQKENI. This CDR3 has 14 amino acids. After removal of 4 bases from V and 14 bases from J, the junction contained 11 bases not matched to a gene. Here the CDR3 DNA reads TGTGCCAGCTCACAGGGACAGCCCGATGTATCCCTCCACTTT. Its translation is CASSQGQPDVSLHF. The full variable domain, with the rest looked up from reference TRBV18 and TRBJ1-6, is NAGVMQNPRHLVRRRGQEARLRCSPMKGHSHVYWYRQLPEEGLKFMVYLQKENIIDESGMPKERFSAEFPKEGPSILRIQQVVRGDSAAYFCASSQGQPDVSLHFGNGTRLTVT.

The chain uses TRBV5-1 and TRBJ2-1; 8 nucleotides align to TRBD2. This CDR3 region has 14 residues. CDR1 is SGHRS, CDR2 YFSETQ, per germline. The J segment lost 4 bases and the V segment lost 8 bases, leaving 8 bases of the junction unmatched. CDR3 in amino acids: CASVSGTSYNEQFF. The CDR3 DNA follows: TGCGCCAGTGTTAGCGGGACCAGTTACAATGAGCAGTTCTTC.

V usage is TRBV11-3 and J usage is TRBJ2-7; 8 nucleotides line up with TRBD2. The germline CDR1 and CDR2 sequences are SGHNT and YENEEA. V lost 4 bases, J lost 5 bases, and 7 bases stayed unmatched. CDR3 length equals 14 residues. CDR3 nucleotide sequence: TGTGCCAGCAGCTCGCGGGGGGCTGGGAACGAGCAGTACTTC. It translates to CASSSRGAGNEQYF.

This clone was seen a single time. In DNA, the CDR3 is TGTGCCAGCAGCCCCCGGGGGGATAGCTCTGGAAACACCATATATTTT. It translates to CASSPRGDSSGNTIYF. The rearrangement uses TRBV9 and TRBJ1-3; D might be TRBD1 (5 bases). The CDR3 is 16 amino acids. V lost 4 bases and J 0 bases, leaving 14 bases between the germline ends. Germline assignment: CDR1 SGDLS and CDR2 YYNGEE. The full variable domain, its missing parts supplied by reference TRBV9 and TRBJ1-3, is DSGVTQTPKHLITATGQRVTLRCSPRSGDLSVYWYQQSLDQGLQFLIQYYNGEERAKGNILERFSAQQFPDLHSELNLSSLELGDSALYFCASSPRGDSSGNTIYFGEGSWLTVV.

The genes are TRBV27 and TRBJ2-3; the D gene is possibly TRBD2 (6 bases). The germline CDR1 and CDR2 sequences are MNHEY and SMNVEV (reference sequence). The V end was cut by 6 bases, the J end by 2 bases, with 12 bases between. CDR3 length: 14 amino acids. CDR3 residues: CASRAGPNTDTQYF. Here the CDR3 DNA reads TGTGCCAGCAGGGCGGGGCCCAACACAGATACGCAGTATTTT.

This CDR3 reads CASLRRGQETQYF. CDR3 sequence (DNA): TGTGCCAGCTTGCGCAGGGGGCAAGAGACCCAGTACTTC. The rearrangement uses TRBV6-5 and TRBJ2-5, with 7 bases matching TRBD1. The CDR3 has 13 amino acids. Trimming removed 8 bases from V and 2 bases from J; junction bases left unmatched: 5. Germline lookup yields CDR1 MNHEY and CDR2 SVGAGI.

This clone came up once. This chain joins TRBV28 and TRBJ1-2, with 9 bases matching TRBD1. Per germline, CDR1 MDHEN and CDR2 SYDVKM. V trimming: 7 bases; J trimming: 4 bases; junction bases outside the gene matches: 7. The CDR3 runs to 14 residues. This chain's CDR3 is CASTTPGQGYGYTF. Here the CDR3 DNA reads TGTGCCAGCACTACCCCGGGACAGGGCTATGGCTACACCTTC.

This clone was found once. Other DNA sequences in this sample translate to the same CDR3. The chain joins TRBV18 to TRBJ2-7; 11 bases are shared with TRBD2. The CDR3 is made up of 14 amino acids. V lost 2 bases and J lost 3; bases outside the gene matches: 0. CDR1 is KGHSH and CDR2 is LQKENI in the germline V gene. CDR3 nucleotides: TGTGCCAGCTCACCAGGGACTAGCGGCTACGAGCAGTACTTC. It codes for CASSPGTSGYEQYF.

J is TRBJ2-3 and V is TRBV29-1, with no clear D. Trimming pared 2 bases from V and 4 bases from J, leaving 13 bases between. The CDR3 length is 14 residues. In germline, CDR1 is SQVTM, CDR2 ANQGSEA. CDR3 nucleotides: TGCAGCGTTGAATCGGGTGGTAGAGCAGATACGCAGTATTTT. This encodes CSVESGGRADTQYF.

The chain recombines TRBV19 with TRBJ2-7; 14 nucleotides agree with TRBD2. After removal of 4 bases from V and 4 bases from J, the junction contained 3 bases not matched to a gene. CDR1 is LNHDA and CDR2 is SQIVND in the germline V gene (reference sequence). The CDR3 sequence is 15 residues long. CDR3 bases: TGTGCCAGTAGTAGGGGGACTAGCGGGAGTTACGAGCAGTACTTC. Translation: CASSRGTSGSYEQYF.

The chain links TRBV7-2 to TRBJ1-3; no reliable D call. The CDR3 is made up of 15 amino acids. CDR1 is SGHTA, CDR2 FQGNSA, per germline. Between the trimmed V and J ends, which lost 1 base and 2 bases, there was a span of 9 bases. The CDR3 spells CASSLEGSAGNTIYF. The CDR3 DNA reads TGTGCCAGCAGCTTAGAAGGTAGCGCTGGAAACACCATATATTTT.

The chain is built from TRBV7-9 and TRBJ2-3; D is unresolved. CDR1 and CDR2 (germline): SEHNR, FQNEAQ (reference sequence). The CDR3 runs 17 residues. V gave up 0 bases and J gave up 2 bases, with 15 bases separating them. CDR3 sequence: CASSLALVRNSTDTQYF. As DNA, the CDR3 is TGTGCCAGCAGCTTAGCGCTCGTCCGTAACTCCACAGATACGCAGTATTTT.

This clone was seen just once. The rearrangement joins TRBV12-3 or TRBV12-4 to TRBJ1-1, with a weak D call TRBD1 (6 bases). This CDR3 region has 13 residues. V was trimmed by 5 bases and J by 0 bases, leaving 7 bases between them. DNA of the CDR3: TGTGCCAGCAGTCAGGGGATGAACACTGAAGCTTTCTTT. Translating gives CASSQGMNTEAFF.

V usage is TRBV6-5 and J usage is TRBJ1-1; weak D call: TRBD1 (5 bases). The germline V gene has CDR1 MNHEY and CDR2 SVGAGI. This CDR3 comprises 14 residues. Trimming cost V 6 bases and J 5 bases, with 16 bases left between them. This CDR3 reads CASSIQGRRTEAFF. DNA for the CDR3: TGTGCCAGCAGCATTCAGGGAAGAAGGACTGAAGCTTTCTTT.

The chain employs TRBV19 and TRBJ1-4; no firm D call. This CDR3 is 14 amino acids long. Trimming removed 1 base at V and 5 bases at J, with 8 bases between. Germline CDR1 LNHDA, CDR2 SQIVND (reference sequence). The CDR3 DNA follows: TGTGCCAGTAGTATAGGAGGGCGCAATGAAAAACTGTTTTTT. Translation gives CASSIGGRNEKLFF.

The chain employs TRBV24-1 and TRBJ2-1; 11 nucleotides agree with TRBD1. This CDR3 is built from 16 residues. V lost 4 bases and J lost 8; bases outside the gene matches: 9. Germline CDR1 KGHDR, CDR2 SFDVKD. In DNA form, the CDR3 reads TGTGCCACCAGTGACACGGACAGGGGGCATGTCGATGAGCAGTTCTTC. Amino acid sequence: CATSDTDRGHVDEQFF.

There are a few counts of this clone. The chain joins TRBV7-2 to TRBJ1-6; 7 bases match TRBD1. V dropped 7 bases and J dropped 10; count of bases not matched to a gene: 10. Germline V gene data show CDR1 as SGHTA and CDR2 as FQGNSA. The CDR3 has 14 amino acids. The CDR3 protein is CASTQTGVGSPLHF. DNA of the CDR3: TGTGCCAGCACCCAAACAGGGGTCGGGTCACCCCTCCACTTT.

This clone came up once. The chain uses TRBV7-6 and TRBJ2-1; 7 bases align to TRBD1. Germline V gives CDR1 SGHVS, CDR2 FNYEAQ. This CDR3 region has 14 residues. Trimming removed 2 bases from V and 8 bases from J; junction bases left unmatched: 6. The CDR3 DNA sequence: TGTGCCAGCAGCTTATCCGGGACAGCCGATGAGCAGTTCTTC. Protein sequence: CASSLSGTADEQFF.

J is TRBJ1-2 and V is TRBV20-1; 7 nucleotides align to TRBD1. CDR1 and CDR2 (germline): DFQATT, SNEGSKA (reference sequence). This CDR3 contains 16 residues. V lost 3 bases to trimming and J lost 4 bases; unmatched junction nucleotides: 14. In nucleotides, the CDR3 is TGCAGTGCTAGTGCGGAGGGACAGCCTTCCTTCTATGGCTACACCTTC. Translating it yields CSASAEGQPSFYGYTF.

The rearrangement links TRBV30 to TRBJ1-1, with D unresolved. The CDR3 is 11 amino acids. Germline values: CDR1 GTSNPN, CDR2 SVGIG (reference sequence). V was clipped by 4 bases and J by 7 bases, with 10 bases between them. The CDR3 is CAWTYPVEAFF. The CDR3 DNA reads TGTGCCTGGACCTACCCGGTTGAAGCTTTCTTT.

Only one count was recorded for this clone. The chain carries TRBV7-2 and TRBJ2-1; 9 nucleotides match TRBD1. Germline V gives CDR1 SGHTA, CDR2 FQGNSA. This CDR3 is built from 16 residues. With V trimmed by 4 bases and J by 7 bases, 11 bases remained unmatched. Here the CDR3 DNA reads TGTGCCAGCAGCTATACAGGGGGCCCTTCGCGGAATGAGCAGTTCTTC. It yields the protein CASSYTGGPSRNEQFF.

This chain joins TRBV5-4 and TRBJ2-7, with 10 bases identical to TRBD2. The length of the CDR3 is 15 residues. CDR1 is SGHNT and CDR2 is YYREEE in the germline V gene (reference sequence). Trimming removed 4 bases from V and 1 base from J; junction bases left unmatched: 5. CDR3 in amino acids: CASSLGLAESYEQYF. In DNA form, the CDR3 reads TGTGCCAGCAGCCTAGGACTAGCGGAATCCTACGAGCAGTACTTC.

This clone occurred once. The V and J genes are TRBV18 and TRBJ2-1; 9 bases map to TRBD1. Per the germline V gene, CDR1 is KGHSH and CDR2 is LQKENI. The CDR3 has 15 residues. The V segment lost 6 bases and the J segment 2 bases; nucleotides outside the gene matches: 5. DNA for the CDR3: TGTGCCAGCTCGCCCGGGACAGGGACCTACAATGAGCAGTTCTTC. It specifies CASSPGTGTYNEQFF.

This clone has just one count. The genes are TRBV7-3 and TRBJ2-7; D unclear. The V and J ends lost 1 base and 2 bases respectively, with 12 bases between them. The germline CDR1 and CDR2 sequences are SGHTA and FQGTGA. The CDR3 loop spans 15 amino acids. The CDR3 loop reads CASSLNSAGPYEQYF. The DNA of the CDR3 is TGTGCCAGCAGCTTAAACTCGGCAGGCCCCTACGAGCAGTACTTC.